The TCR beta chain under discussion was sequenced for a study of blood T cells in healthy people across ages. About this clonotype itself: Antigen: not known.

Study-wide results and limits: Reliance upon unsorted PBMCs precluded definitive naive versus antigen-experienced comparison. Per million T cells, the diversity of TCR beta decreased roughly linearly as age advanced.

This CDR3 contains 13 residues. Germline assignment: CDR1 SEHNR and CDR2 FQNEAQ (reference sequence). The authors ran a second PCR of roughly 6 to 12 cycles using a sample-barcoded 5' primer and a J-beta primer mix. TCRdb processed the 5' RACE reads anew with MiXCR; each CDR3 protein has one entry. Among roughly 900,000 distinct CDR3 sequences, less than 35% were seen once, and the ten largest hold approximately 15%. The chain joins TRBV7-9 to TRBJ2-5; 7 nucleotides align to TRBD2. The J call is doubtful: the DNA matches TRBJ2-7 better. Sequencing was done on a sample of blood. This TCR was recovered from a woman of 80 years or more in good health. The CDR3 DNA reads as TGTGCCAGCGGCACCGCGGGGAGGGGCGAGCAGTACTTC. It specifies CASGTAGRGEQYF.